These T cell receptor beta chains were read from a single sample in a study of PD-1 blockade in classical Hodgkin lymphoma. Data came from immunoSEQ multiplex PCR; TCRdb stores just in-frame clones and leaves some out. Of around 40,000 clones listed, about 80% are singletons. The material sequenced was peripheral blood mononuclear cells (PBMCs), taken before the fourth cycle of nivolumab. The source of these receptors is a human donor with classical Hodgkin lymphoma. Both conserved end residues are part of each CDR3. The D gene is left open where the match is weak. Clone size is stated in some rows and not others, as once, few, many or a class when expanded.

-,TRBJ2-5,-,TRBV5-6,CASSLRETQYF,TGTGCCAGCAGCTTAAGAGAGACCCAGTACTTC
TRBD1,TRBJ2-1,few,TRBV7-9,CASRATGGLSNEQFF,TGTGCCAGCAGGGCGACAGGGGGCTTATCTAATGAGCAGTTCTTC
TRBD1,TRBJ2-7,-,TRBV7-3,CASSLGRQGIMYF,TGTGCCAGCAGCTTAGGCCGACAGGGGATAATGTACTTC
-,TRBJ2-3,-,TRBV6-1,CASMRGDTQYF,TGTGCCAGCATGAGAGGAGATACGCAGTATTTT
TRBD1,TRBJ1-3,-,TRBV7-6,CASSHRGGSGNTIYF,TGTGCCAGCAGCCACAGGGGTGGCTCTGGAAACACCATATATTTT
-,TRBJ1-5,-,TRBV5-4,CASSPGPYSPFEYQPQHF,TGTGCCAGCAGCCCGGGACCCTACAGCCCATTTGAATATCAGCCCCAGCATTTT
-,TRBJ2-7,-,TRBV30,CAWRVAGVTWGEQYF,TGTGCCTGGAGGGTCGCAGGGGTTACATGGGGCGAGCAGTACTTC
TRBD1,TRBJ1-5,-,TRBV7-2,CASSARVGGLNQPQHF,TGTGCCAGCAGCGCCCGGGTAGGGGGCCTTAATCAGCCCCAGCATTTT
-,TRBJ2-7,-,TRBV27,CASSSLLTGFVSYEQYF,TGTGCCAGCAGTTCACTACTAACAGGGTTTGTCTCCTACGAGCAGTACTTC
-,TRBJ1-5,-,TRBV7-2,CASSGRQNQPQHF,TGTGCCAGCAGCGGGCGGCAGAATCAGCCCCAGCATTTT
-,TRBJ1-6,-,TRBV2,CASSGPNSYNSPLHF,TGTGCCAGCAGTGGGCCCAACTCCTATAATTCACCCCTCCACTTT
-,TRBJ2-7,-,TRBV7-6,CASSLEFSRAGTHEQYF,TGTGCCAGCAGCTTAGAATTCAGCCGCGCAGGCACCCACGAGCAGTACTTC
-,TRBJ1-1,-,TRBV19,CASSLLGQNTEAFF,TGTGCCAGTAGCCTCCTAGGACAGAACACTGAAGCTTTCTTT
-,TRBJ2-1,medium-sized,TRBV5-4,CASSPGYSYNEQFF,TGTGCCAGCAGCCCAGGGTACTCCTACAATGAGCAGTTCTTC
TRBD1,TRBJ2-5,-,TRBV15,CATRSQGDQETQYF,TGTGCCACCAGATCACAGGGGGATCAAGAGACCCAGTACTTC
-,TRBJ1-5,-,TRBV19,CASSDRAYQPQHF,TGTGCCAGTAGTGACCGAGCGTATCAGCCCCAGCATTTT
TRBD1,TRBJ1-1,few,TRBV9,CASSVVGDRNTEAFF,TGTGCCAGCAGCGTAGTTGGGGACAGGAACACTGAAGCTTTCTTT
-,TRBJ2-6,once,TRBV15,CATSRYRVIGSGANVLTF,TGTGCCACCAGCAGATACAGGGTTATCGGGTCTGGGGCCAACGTCCTGACTTTC
-,TRBJ1-5,-,TRBV19,CASSVRGSNQPQHF,TGTGCCAGTAGCGTCAGGGGAAGCAATCAGCCCCAGCATTTT
-,TRBJ2-5,-,TRBV7-9,CASSPDSWAQYF,TGTGCCAGCAGCCCAGATAGCTGGGCCCAGTACTTC
-,TRBJ1-1,-,TRBV4-3,CASSQAGNTEAFF,TGCGCCAGCAGCCAAGCGGGGAACACTGAAGCTTTCTTT
TRBD1,TRBJ2-3,-,TRBV6-1,CASIRDRGFADTQYF,TGTGCCAGCATCCGGGACAGGGGCTTTGCAGATACGCAGTATTTT
-,TRBJ2-2,-,TRBV11-3,CASSFYRNTGELFF,TGTGCCAGCAGCTTTTACAGAAACACCGGGGAGCTGTTTTTT
TRBD1,TRBJ1-1,-,TRBV5-8,CASSRQGRAEAFF,TGTGCCAGCAGCCGACAGGGGAGAGCTGAAGCTTTCTTT
-,TRBJ1-3,-,TRBV28,CASSPPGSGNTIYF,TGTGCCAGCAGCCCCCCCGGGTCCGGAAACACCATATATTTT
-,TRBJ2-3,-,TRBV4-1,CASSQPGQSSTDTQYF,TGCGCCAGCAGCCAACCCGGACAGAGTAGCACAGATACGCAGTATTTT
-,TRBJ2-7,few,TRBV6-4,CASSDRVPSYEQYF,TGTGCCAGCAGTGACAGGGTCCCCTCCTACGAGCAGTACTTC
-,TRBJ1-1,-,TRBV19,CASREDTNTEAFF,TGTGCCAGTAGGGAGGACACAAACACTGAAGCTTTCTTT
-,TRBJ1-6,once,TRBV7-8,CASSSSRPGKRGSPLHF,TGTGCCAGCAGCTCAAGCCGTCCGGGAAAACGGGGTTCACCCCTCCACTTT
-,TRBJ1-5,-,TRBV14,CASSLEGGQPQHF,TGTGCCAGCAGCTTGGAGGGGGGTCAGCCCCAGCATTTT
TRBD1,TRBJ2-7,-,TRBV10-3,CATRDRDPFYEQYF,TGTGCCACCCGTGACAGGGATCCCTTCTACGAGCAGTACTTC
TRBD1,TRBJ1-4,-,TRBV10-3,CAISESAGGGLFF,TGTGCCATCAGTGAGTCGGCAGGGGGGGGACTGTTTTTT
-,TRBJ2-5,-,TRBV19,CASSMGGIQETQYF,TGTGCCAGTAGTATGGGGGGAATCCAAGAGACCCAGTACTTC
TRBD1,TRBJ2-7,-,TRBV27,CASSTGAEQYF,TGTGCCAGCAGTACAGGGGCCGAGCAGTACTTC
TRBD2,TRBJ2-7,-,TRBV7-2,CASSLGLATYEQYF,TGTGCCAGCAGCTTGGGACTAGCGACGTACGAGCAGTACTTC
TRBD1,TRBJ1-5,-,TRBV25-1,CASRGGQGHQPQHF,TGTGCCAGCAGAGGCGGACAGGGACATCAGCCCCAGCATTTT
-,TRBJ1-5,-,TRBV19,CASSTTDWPQHF,TGTGCCAGTAGTACCACCGATTGGCCCCAGCATTTT
-,TRBJ1-2,-,TRBV29-1,CSVEEGNGYTF,TGCAGCGTTGAAGAGGGGAATGGCTACACCTTC
TRBD1,TRBJ2-5,few,TRBV28,CASSWGTGGQETQYF,TGTGCCAGCAGCTGGGGGACAGGGGGTCAGGAGACCCAGTACTTC
-,TRBJ1-2,-,TRBV7-9,CASSLGYNYGYTF,TGTGCCAGCAGCTTAGGATACAACTATGGCTACACCTTC
TRBD2,TRBJ2-4,-,TRBV4-1,CASSQEIGAGGRENIQYF,TGCGCCAGCAGCCAAGAGATCGGAGCGGGGGGGCGGGAAAACATTCAGTACTTC
-,TRBJ2-6,-,TRBV7-9,CASSLWDPFSSGANVLTF,TGTGCCAGCAGCTTATGGGACCCCTTTAGCTCTGGGGCCAACGTCCTGACTTTC